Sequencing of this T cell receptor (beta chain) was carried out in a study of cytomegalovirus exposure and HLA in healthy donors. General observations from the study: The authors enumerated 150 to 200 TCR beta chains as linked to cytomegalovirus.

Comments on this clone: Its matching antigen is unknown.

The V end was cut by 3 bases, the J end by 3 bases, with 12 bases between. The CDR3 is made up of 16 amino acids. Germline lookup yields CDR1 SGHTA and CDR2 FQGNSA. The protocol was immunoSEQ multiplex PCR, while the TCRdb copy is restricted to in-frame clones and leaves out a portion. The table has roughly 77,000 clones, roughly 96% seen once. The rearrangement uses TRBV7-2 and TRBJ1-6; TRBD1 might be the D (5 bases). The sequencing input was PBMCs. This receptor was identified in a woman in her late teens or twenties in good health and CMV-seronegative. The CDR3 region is CASSLGPGRYNSPLHF. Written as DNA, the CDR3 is TGTGCCAGCAGCTTGGGGCCAGGGCGCTATAATTCACCCCTCCACTTT. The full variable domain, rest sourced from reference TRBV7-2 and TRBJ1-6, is GAGVSQSPSNKVTEKGKDVELRCDPISGHTALYWYRQSLGQGLEFLIYFQGNSAPDKSGLPSDRFSAERTGGSVSTLTIQRTQQEDSAVYLCASSLGPGRYNSPLHFGNGTRLTVT.